The 17 T cell receptor beta chains below were found in one sample sequenced in a study of blood T cell repertoires in COVID-19. Profiled with immunoSEQ multiplex PCR; TCRdb holds only in-frame clones, not every one. This table has 90,000 to 130,000 clones, 76% appearing once. The sequenced material came from peripheral blood. The receptors here all came from an elderly woman with acute or convalescent COVID-19.

This clone was counted once. The CDR3 sequence is CASSLDPGRGGSPLHF. CDR3 bases: TGTGCCAGCAGCTTAGATCCAGGCCGGGGAGGATCACCCCTCCACTTT. This rearrangement joins TRBV11-3 to TRBJ1-6; D ambiguous. Trimming removed 0 bases at V and 10 bases at J, with 16 bases between. The germline CDR1 and CDR2 sequences are SGHNT and YENEEA. There are 16 residues in the CDR3.

This chain connects TRBV18 to TRBJ2-3; 15 bases are a match to TRBD2. Germline V gene sequence: CDR1 KGHSH, CDR2 LQKENI. CDR3 length: 16 residues. The V gene end was trimmed by 2 bases and the J gene end by 3 bases; junction bases not matched to a gene: 0. The CDR3 protein is CASSPGTSGRTDTQYF. CDR3 bases: TGTGCCAGCTCACCAGGGACTAGCGGGAGGACAGATACGCAGTATTTT.

CDR3 DNA: TGCAGCGTCACCGGGACAGGGCATGGCTACACCTTC. Protein: CSVTGTGHGYTF. This chain links TRBV29-1 with TRBJ1-2; 9 bases fit TRBD1. V shed 6 bases, J shed 6 bases, and the junction held 5 bases outside the gene matches. CDR3 length: 12 amino acids. CDR1 and CDR2 (germline): SQVTM, ANQGSEA. The complete variable domain, with remaining parts taken from reference TRBV29-1 and TRBJ1-2, reads SAVISQKPSRDICQRGTSLTIQCQVDSQVTMMFWYRQQPGQSLTLIATANQGSEATYESGFVIDKFPISRPNLTFSTLTVSNMSPEDSSIYLCSVTGTGHGYTFGSGTRLTVV.

This sequence joins TRBV2 and TRBJ2-5; tentative D call: TRBD2 (5 bases). V lost 3 bases to trimming and J lost 2 bases, with 10 bases between them. Germline V gene lookup returns CDR1 SNHLY and CDR2 FYNNEI. CDR3 size: 14 residues. The CDR3 DNA is TGTGCCAGCAGTGAGGGGAGTCTGCAAGAGACCCAGTACTTC. Translated: CASSEGSLQETQYF. The entire variable domain, with the rest obtained from reference TRBV2 and TRBJ2-5, is as follows: EPEVTQTPSHQVTQMGQEVILRCVPISNHLYFYWYRQILGQKVEFLVSFYNNEISEKSEIFDDQFSVERPDGSNFTLKIRSTKLEDSAMYFCASSEGSLQETQYFGPGTRLLVL.

The rearrangement uses TRBV28 and TRBJ1-5, with D possibly matching TRBD1 (6 bases). The CDR3 is 14 residues long. Germline V CDR1 and CDR2: MDHEN, SYDVKM. The V end was cut by 6 bases, the J end by 6 bases, with 15 bases between. CDR3 nucleotides: TGTGCCAGCAGCCCAGGGGACCCTTTTCAGCCCCAGCATTTT. It is translated as CASSPGDPFQPQHF.

V gene TRBV21-1 combines with J gene TRBJ2-3; the DNA was not used to check the table's D call, TRBD1. TRBV21-1 is reported as a pseudogene. The CDR3 is made up of 20 amino acids. The CDR3 is CASSKGQGEEGRRSEDTQYF. CDR3 nucleotide sequence: TGTGCCAGCAGCAAAGGGCAGGGGGAGGAAGGGAGGAGATCAGAAGATACGCAGTATTTT.

This chain links TRBV6-1 with TRBJ2-1; 9 bases fit TRBD2. This CDR3 is 18 amino acids long. Unmatched junction bases numbered 14, after V lost 1 base and J lost 7 bases. Germline CDR1 MNHNS, CDR2 SASEGT. The CDR3 region has the DNA TGTGCCAGCAGTGAAGACGGGGAAGTAGCGGGAGTTGCAAATGAGCAGTTCTTC. Translated: CASSEDGEVAGVANEQFF.

This clone was picked up a small number of times. The J gene is TRBJ1-2, the V gene TRBV4-1; 7 bases are a match to TRBD1. After removal of 3 bases from V and 5 bases from J, the junction contained 6 bases not matched to a gene. This CDR3 has 14 amino acids. CDR1 MGHRA and CDR2 YSYEKL come from the germline V gene. The CDR3 sequence is CASSQRDRTYGYTF. The CDR3, as DNA: TGCGCCAGCAGCCAGCGGGACAGAACATATGGCTACACCTTC.

The chain joins TRBV19 to TRBJ2-1; D call uncertain. This CDR3 has 13 residues. CDR1 is LNHDA and CDR2 is SQIVND in the germline V gene (reference sequence). V lost 11 bases and J 3 bases, leaving 14 bases between the germline ends. The CDR3 coding sequence is TGTGCCTCCCGCCCGACTGACTACAATGAGCAGTTCTTC. Protein product: CASRPTDYNEQFF. Variable domain in full (rest from reference TRBV19 and TRBJ2-1): DGGITQSPKYLFRKEGQNVTLSCEQNLNHDAMYWYRQDPGQGLRLIYYSQIVNDFQKGDIAEGYSVSREKKESFPLTVTSAQKNPTAFYLCASRPTDYNEQFFGPGTRLTVL.

This sequence joins TRBV18 and TRBJ2-2; 10 bases line up with TRBD2. Germline CDR1 reads KGHSH; CDR2 reads LQKENI. Trimming at V came to 3 bases and at J to 2 bases, leaving 9 bases not matched to a gene. This CDR3 has 18 residues. The CDR3 sequence: CASSPLSVAGGNTGELFF. CDR3 DNA: TGTGCCAGCTCACCGCTCTCAGTAGCGGGGGGAAACACCGGGGAGCTGTTTTTT.

The chain couples TRBV9 to TRBJ1-2, with a possible D match to TRBD1 (6 bases). CDR1 is SGDLS and CDR2 is YYNGEE in the germline V gene. This CDR3 is built from 17 residues. V lost 1 base, J lost 8 bases, and 24 bases lay in between. The DNA of the CDR3 is TGTGCCAGCAGCGTAAATCAAGGGACACAATCTTCTTGGGGCTACACCTTC. Residues: CASSVNQGTQSSWGYTF.

V is TRBV10-1 and J is TRBJ2-1; TRBD2 is a possible D gene (5 bases). Germline V gene lookup returns CDR1 WNHNN and CDR2 SYGVQD (reference sequence). CDR3 length: 16 amino acids. Trimming stripped 6 bases from V and 0 bases from J, with 15 bases between. The CDR3 loop is CASSPESGHSYNEQFF. The CDR3 DNA sequence: TGCGCCAGCAGCCCGGAGAGCGGTCACTCCTACAATGAGCAGTTCTTC.

The V gene is TRBV3-1 (or the pseudogene TRBV3-2), the J gene TRBJ2-3, with TRBD1 matching over 8 bases. The CDR3 consists of 15 residues. V gave up 1 base and J gave up 1 base; unmatched junction bases: 1. CDR1 LGHDT and CDR2 YNNKEL come from the germline V gene (reference sequence). The CDR3 region is CASSQGGQGTDTQYF. In DNA, the CDR3 is TGTGCCAGCAGCCAAGGGGGACAGGGCACAGATACGCAGTATTTT.

This chain connects TRBV28 to TRBJ2-6; D gene ambiguous. The CDR3 contains 13 residues. Per the germline V gene, CDR1 is MDHEN and CDR2 is SYDVKM. V shed 7 bases and J shed 0 bases, with 4 bases lying between them. CDR3 sequence reads: CASTDSGANVLTF. DNA of the CDR3: TGTGCCAGCACAGACTCTGGGGCCAACGTCCTGACTTTC.

V is TRBV7-9 and J is TRBJ2-3; 7 nucleotides agree with TRBD2. The CDR3 loop spans 18 amino acids. V gave up 2 bases and J gave up 2 bases; unmatched junction bases: 13. Germline lookup yields CDR1 SEHNR and CDR2 FQNEAQ (reference sequence). In DNA form, the CDR3 reads TGTGCCAGCAGCTTAATCAGGGAAAGCGGGGATTCCACAGATACGCAGTATTTT. This encodes CASSLIRESGDSTDTQYF.

J is TRBJ2-3 and V is TRBV2; TRBD2 agrees at 9 bases. Germline V gene sequence: CDR1 SNHLY, CDR2 FYNNEI. This CDR3 is 17 amino acids long. Trimming cost V 5 bases and J 3 bases; bases outside gene matches: 12. This CDR3 reads CASSRWIAGAGTDTQYF. CDR3 nucleotide sequence: TGTGCCAGCAGTAGGTGGATAGCGGGGGCCGGGACAGATACGCAGTATTTT.

This chain joins TRBV19 and TRBJ2-3, with 10 bases lining up with TRBD2. V lost 4 bases, J lost 5 bases, and 9 bases stayed unmatched. Germline V CDR1 and CDR2: LNHDA, SQIVND (reference sequence). There are 16 residues in the CDR3. The DNA of the CDR3 is TGTGCCAGTAGTACCCAAGCGGGAGGGGGGGGAGATACGCAGTATTTT. This gives the protein CASSTQAGGGGDTQYF.